This T cell receptor beta chain was found in a study of human T cells and chemical hapten exposure. Overall study context: Patients, a majority of them female, were diagnosed with alopecia areata, totalis or universalis. Small pooled library volume differences chiefly drove per-sample TCR yield variation. Study-wide results and limits: Patch test scores rose with PT1 expanded TCR counts, a positive correlation.

Looked up from germline, CDR1 is DFQATT and CDR2 is SNEGSKA (reference sequence). Trimming pared 4 bases from V and 9 bases from J, leaving 16 bases between. The CDR3 contains 14 residues. Time point here: pre-sensitization, week 0. As for treatment: therapeutic diphenylcyclopropenone sensitization with weekly scalp DPC. Donors were 18 to 70-year-old alopecia patients suitable for DPC. TCRdb reanalysed the RACE reads using MiXCR and keeps one entry per CDR3 protein. The sample holds roughly 100,000 distinct CDR3 sequences, around 12% seen once. This clonotype was seen ten or more times. Its antigen remains unidentified.

The sequenced sample was whole blood, obtained in connection with sensitization to the hapten diphenylcyclopropenone (DPC). This sequence originates from a woman between 45 and 60 years old with alopecia areata. Some clones in this sample may be carry-over from other donors' samples. The rearrangement links TRBV20-1 to TRBJ1-6; maybe TRBD1 (5 bases). CDR3: CSANNGQGGSPLHF. CDR3 bases: TGCAGTGCTAACAACGGGCAGGGCGGTTCACCCCTCCACTTT.